This T cell receptor beta chain came from a study of cytomegalovirus exposure and HLA in healthy donors (dated by TCRdb to the late 2010s). With respect to the entire study: An earlier analysis of approximately 550 of the donors reported about 250 Gb of sequence data and approximately 110 million unique TCR beta sequences from some 180 million T cells. An early release that covered about 640 HLA-typed donors contained 300 to 350 gigabases of sequencing data and 85 million to 100 million unique TCR sequences. Among the approximately 420 genotyped donors, 75% to 90% belonged to the genetic ancestry cluster associated with self-reported Caucasian donors. The study was designed to test whether signatures of past pathogen exposure could be identified by cataloging public T cell receptors. Using immunosequencing, the study profiled T cell repertoires from around 670 subjects and related those repertoires to cytomegalovirus serostatus. A separate validation cohort of 90 to 150 different subjects was used in addition to the roughly 620-subject first cohort. To predict cytomegalovirus infection status, the study combined high-throughput TCR immunosequencing, statistical association of individual TCRs with disease status, and machine learning. In a later analysis, previously published TCR beta repertoires from about 640 donors were re-analyzed and high-resolution HLA genotyping was added so that TCR occurrence patterns could be studied. In the later analysis, no new phenotypic data were used to find candidate immune exposures; instead, reliance was placed on TCR beta sequences and their occurrence across donors. To decide whether each TCR beta V gene segment behaved as functional or pseudogenic, an earlier analysis of some 600 of the donors relied on high-throughput TCR beta sequencing. Alongside the repertoire data, information on donor age, sex, ethnicity and CMV serostatus was compiled. In a later genetic analysis, genome-wide SNP genotypes for 398 of the 666 donors were used, and that subset was treated as a discovery cohort. Every discovery cohort repertoire had been produced on one sequencing platform. Class I and class II HLA loci were covered by the typing at four-digit resolution. Typing coverage differed by locus: A, B, C, DRB1 and DQB1 were typed in roughly 620-640 donors, DQA1 in about 500, DPA1 in roughly 590, and DPB1 in approximately 450. Roughly 5 DR-DQ haplotypes were handled as single units for association and clustering because linkage in the cohort was strong. Among several hundred genotyped donors of the cohort, an average of around 240,000 unique TCR beta nucleotide sequences was sequenced per donor, of which about 19% were non-productive. Findings and caveats that apply to the study as a whole: A later analysis reported that several top co-occurrence clusters appeared linked to parvovirus B19, influenza, CMV and Epstein-Barr virus. It was suggested by the authors that the approach could potentially be generalized to other disease states and immunological phenotypes. In both the original and validation cohorts, the classifier was reported to diagnose cytomegalovirus status with high specificity and sensitivity. Over 15 rarely observed V segments, including chromosome 9 orphons, were excluded from the earlier analysis of about 610 of the donors because counts were too low. The presence/absence analyses assumed that sequencing depth was roughly uniform across donors, and that assumption may not be true. A later genetic analysis associated a missense DCLRE1C variant with V-gene and J-gene trimming of TCR beta chains, and an independent cohort replicated the association. A later analysis associated about 17,000 TCR beta sequences with specific HLA alleles at a false discovery rate of 0.05. The only immune exposure information available for the cohort was CMV serostatus. Because the 87-base-pair reads could not distinguish some IMGT-functional V segments, including TRBV6-2 and TRBV6-3, those segments were excluded. The sequencing pipeline was judged likely to have produced a cluster of highly shared sequence variants as a technical artifact. In a later analysis, HLA-associated TCR beta chains were found to be more clonally expanded and to have lower generation probabilities than equally common non-associated chains. Most CMV-associated TCR beta chains appeared to be HLA-restricted in a later analysis, and the HLA associations seemed to be driven largely by CMV exposure. A further reported finding was that TCR beta sequences accurately predicted the HLA-A and HLA-B alleles for most subjects in the first cohort. While some public TCRs were present in many individuals, most TCR sequences turned up only very rarely across donors. According to a later genetic analysis, donors in an Asian-associated ancestry cluster had fewer N-insertions in productive TCRs than the roughly 670-donor mean. Broadly in line with IMGT annotations, most TCR beta V segments showed up in productive rearrangements about 90% or about 30% of the time in an earlier analysis of approximately 640 of the donors. Only TCR beta chains were sequenced in this cohort, and the absence of alpha or paired-chain data limited detectable features. When HLA alleles, especially DR and DQ, strongly co-occurred, attributing TCR associations to individual alleles was difficult. In vitro tests confirmed that three of the cytomegalovirus-associated TCR beta chains recognize cytomegalovirus antigens. Correlated functional status among segregating V segments might be attributable to linkage disequilibrium, but an unknown experimental factor could not be ruled out. The study listed 150 to 200 TCR beta chains as associated with cytomegalovirus. A later analysis found that TCR association rates varied across HLA loci, with DRB1 alleles showing the most associated TCRs and HLA-C alleles the fewest. HLA typing was unavailable for some donors at each locus, so association tests used only the typed subset.

CDR1 and CDR2 are drawn from the germline V gene (reference sequence): SGHNT, YYREEE. Relative to germline, V is missing 4 bases and J is missing 7 bases, with 7 bases of the junction outside any gene match. The CDR3 spans 16 residues, from the cysteine through the phenylalanine. CDR3 DNA only is kept here, 48 bases in frame from base 1. The cohort comprised more than 550 healthy bone marrow donors. At the time of sampling, all cohort members were nominally healthy, though unrecorded immune exposures were likely present. The donor tested CMV seronegative, placing the donor among the 350 or so seronegative members of the cohort. A peripheral blood sample was provided by each donor, and peripheral blood mononuclear cells were used for TCR beta sequencing. Genomic DNA was extracted from the blood cell samples with the Qiagen DNeasy Blood Extraction Kit. Library method: the immunoSEQ multiplex PCR assay. The multiplex PCR relied on a mix of 60 forward primers for TCR Vbeta segments and 13 reverse primers for TCR Jbeta segments. Amplification of the CDR3 region of rearranged TCR beta genes was performed with a multiplex PCR assay on genomic DNA. The amplified TCR beta libraries were sequenced on the Illumina HiSeq System as 87-base-pair reads. The original methods were these. Across the 500 to 750 repertoires, a later analysis counted tens of millions of unique TCR beta chains, roughly 11 million of which were shared by at least two donors. Raw reads were error-corrected and collapsed into unique sequences by a nearest-neighbor algorithm in which closely related sequences were merged to remove PCR and sequencing errors. CDR3 sequences were aligned to IMGT reference sequences to assign V, D and J gene segments. For a sequence to be retained, at least a six-nucleotide match to both a V gene segment and a J gene segment was required. Rearrangements were classified as productive when the CDR3 lacked stop codons and remained in frame with V and J, and all other rearrangements were classified as non-productive. CDR3 was defined according to IMGT convention as the region running from the second conserved V-encoded cysteine to the conserved J-encoded phenylalanine. In an earlier analysis of 550 to 650 of the donors, sequences lacking an unambiguous match to a single V gene segment were excluded. In an earlier analysis of about 590 of the donors, a V segment was called functional when productive rearrangements were above 56.7%, and segregating when the standard deviation between donors exceeded 5%. A statistical classification framework was built to diagnose cytomegalovirus status from the catalog of TCR beta chain sequences. In a later analysis, V and J genes were assigned by comparing TCR nucleotide sequences against IMGT/GENE-DB human TR gene sequences. A later analysis assigned CDR3 sequences and most-parsimonious VDJ recombination scenarios with the TCRdist pipeline. In a later analysis, each TCR beta chain was defined by its CDR3 amino acid sequence together with its V-gene family, and reads without a unique V-gene family were excluded. As a way to deal with suspected cross-contamination and a sequencing artifact, a later analysis dropped 450 to 600 nucleotide sequences that were highly shared and had low generation probability. In a later analysis, a clonal expansion index was calculated for each public chain from normalized within-repertoire ranks of inferred template counts. A later analysis computed generation probabilities with a VDJ recombination model fitted to out-of-frame rearrangements, and checked the results against IGoR. A later analysis scored TCR-TCR, TCR-HLA and TCR-CMV co-occurrence with hypergeometric tests, applying a repertoire-size bias correction to TCR pairs. False discovery rates were estimated in a later analysis by permuting HLA or CMV assignments 20 times. In a later analysis, co-occurring TCRs were grouped with DBSCAN, and TCRdist sequence similarity was added when clustering was performed within HLA-allele-positive subsets. Co-occurrence clustering excluded repertoires with fewer than 30,000 or more than 120,000 public chains, plus five with anomalous nucleotide sharing. TCRdb retrieved this table from immuneACCESS and kept in-frame rearrangements only. Not all clones are present; in checked studies, unresolved V genes account for under half, and no reason is known for the remainder. V and J calls and clone size are copied from that table; D and trimming were computed from the DNA. The sample table holds fewer than 200,000 clones, of which around 80% were seen once. Around 4.3% of the sample comes from the top ten.

As regards this clone: The specificity of this receptor is unknown. Per-base qualities were not stored, and no clone one base away is much larger.

The sequence derives from a man aged 25-45 years in good health and CMV-seronegative. Sequencing was done on a sample of PBMCs. The sequence joins TRBV5-4 to TRBJ2-5, and 16 bases in between align with TRBD2. The base sequence is TGTGCCAGCAGCCAGGGACTAGCGGGAGGGAGCGGGACCCAGTACTTC. This sequence encodes CASSQGLAGGSGTQYF.